The clone carrying this TCR beta chain was observed a handful of times. Its antigen is undetermined. This entry comes from a study of T cells in Graves' hyperthyroidism and ophthalmopathy. At the level of the study: Peripheral blood was obtained at initial diagnosis, preceding any treatment. Regarding the study as a whole: The model foresaw ophthalmopathy a median about 6.5 months prior to onset.

The germline CDR1 and CDR2 sequences are LNHDA and SQIVND (reference sequence). The V end lost 4 bases, the J end lost 3 bases, and 10 bases lay between the germline ends. The CDR3 runs to 13 residues. RNA transcripts yielded amplified TCR beta CDR3 regions. Researchers ran a first-round RT-PCR on the TCR CDR3 using the HTBI primer set. Via MiXCR, TCRdb re-called the multiplex PCR reads, giving one row per CDR3 protein. The sample has hundreds of thousands of distinct CDR3 sequences, roughly 15% seen once; the top ten hold approximately 12%. The material sequenced was blood. The rearrangement uses TRBV19 and TRBJ2-7; weak D call: TRBD1 (5 bases). The receptor's source is a woman aged 45 to 65 with Graves' ophthalmopathy. CDR3 bases: TGTGCCAGTAGTAAGGGGCAGTACTACGAGCAGTACTTC. The encoded protein is CASSKGQYYEQYF.